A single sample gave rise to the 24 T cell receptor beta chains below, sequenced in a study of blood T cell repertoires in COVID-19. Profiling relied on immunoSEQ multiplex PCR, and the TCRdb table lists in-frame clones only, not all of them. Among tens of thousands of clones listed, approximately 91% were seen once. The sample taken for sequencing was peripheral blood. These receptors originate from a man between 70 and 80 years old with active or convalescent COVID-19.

This CDR3 reads CASSLNYEQYF. The CDR3 bases are TGTGCCAGCAGCCTAAACTACGAGCAGTACTTC. This sequence joins TRBV5-4 and TRBJ2-7; D not resolved. The CDR3 runs 11 residues. Trimming removed 4 bases at V and 3 bases at J, with 5 bases between. Germline assignment: CDR1 SGHNT and CDR2 YYREEE (reference sequence). Full variable domain (remainder filled in from reference TRBV5-4 and TRBJ2-7): ETGVTQSPTHLIKTRGQQVTLRCSSQSGHNTVSWYQQALGQGPQFIFQYYREEENGRGNFPPRFSGLQFPNYSSELNVNALELDDSALYLCASSLNYEQYFGPGTRLTVT.

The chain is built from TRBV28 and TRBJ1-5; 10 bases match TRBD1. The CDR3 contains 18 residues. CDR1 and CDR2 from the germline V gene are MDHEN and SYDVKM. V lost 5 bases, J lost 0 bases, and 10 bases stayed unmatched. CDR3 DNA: TGTGCCAGCAGTCCCCCCGGGACAGGGGCCGTTAGCAATCAGCCCCAGCATTTT. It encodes CASSPPGTGAVSNQPQHF.

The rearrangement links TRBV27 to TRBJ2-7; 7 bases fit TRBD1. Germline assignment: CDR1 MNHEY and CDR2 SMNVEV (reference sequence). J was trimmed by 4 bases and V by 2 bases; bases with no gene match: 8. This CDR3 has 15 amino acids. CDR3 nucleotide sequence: TGTGCCAGCAGTTTACAAGGGGGCCATAGATACGAGCAGTACTTC. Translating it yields CASSLQGGHRYEQYF.

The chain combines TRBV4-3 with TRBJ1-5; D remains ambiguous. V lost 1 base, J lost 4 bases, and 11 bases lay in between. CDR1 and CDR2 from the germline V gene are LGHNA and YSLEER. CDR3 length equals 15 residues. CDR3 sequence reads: CASSQAHRGNQPQHF. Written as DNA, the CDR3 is TGCGCCAGCAGCCAAGCCCACCGGGGAAATCAGCCCCAGCATTTT.

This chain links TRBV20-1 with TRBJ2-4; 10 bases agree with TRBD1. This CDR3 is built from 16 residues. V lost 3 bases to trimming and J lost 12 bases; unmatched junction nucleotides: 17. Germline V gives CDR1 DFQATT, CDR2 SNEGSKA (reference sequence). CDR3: CSASGSTGTGERNQYF. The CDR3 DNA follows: TGCAGTGCTAGTGGATCGACCGGGACAGGGGAACGGAATCAGTACTTC.

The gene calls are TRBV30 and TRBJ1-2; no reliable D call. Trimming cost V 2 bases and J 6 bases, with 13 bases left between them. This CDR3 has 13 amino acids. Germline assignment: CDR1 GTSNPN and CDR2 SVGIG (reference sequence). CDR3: CAWSSASSDGYTF. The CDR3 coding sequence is TGTGCCTGGAGTTCCGCTTCTTCGGATGGCTACACCTTC. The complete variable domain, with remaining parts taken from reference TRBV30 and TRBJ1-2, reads SQTIHQWPATLVQPVGSPLSLECTVEGTSNPNLYWYRQAAGRGLQLLFYSVGIGQISSEVPQNLSASRPQDRQFILSSKKLLLSDSGFYLCAWSSASSDGYTFGSGTRLTVV.

CDR3 protein: CASSIQGHPYNEQFF. The CDR3 bases are TGTGCCAGTAGTATACAGGGTCACCCTTACAATGAGCAGTTCTTC. The chain couples TRBV19 to TRBJ2-1, with D possibly matching TRBD1 (5 bases). V dropped 2 bases and J dropped 4 bases, with 12 bases sitting between them. CDR1 is LNHDA, CDR2 SQIVND, per germline (reference sequence). This CDR3 has 15 amino acids.

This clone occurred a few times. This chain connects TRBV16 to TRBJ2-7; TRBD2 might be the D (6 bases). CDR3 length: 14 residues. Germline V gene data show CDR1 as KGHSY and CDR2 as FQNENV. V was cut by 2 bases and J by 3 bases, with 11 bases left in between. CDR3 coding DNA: TGTGCCAGCAGCCAAGCGGGACGGAGCTACGAGCAGTACTTC. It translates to CASSQAGRSYEQYF.

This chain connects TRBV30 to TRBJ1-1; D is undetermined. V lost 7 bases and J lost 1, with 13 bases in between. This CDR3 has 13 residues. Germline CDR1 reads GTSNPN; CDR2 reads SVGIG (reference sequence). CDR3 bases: TGTGCCTCCAAGGGTCGGGGGAACACTGAAGCTTTCTTT. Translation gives CASKGRGNTEAFF.

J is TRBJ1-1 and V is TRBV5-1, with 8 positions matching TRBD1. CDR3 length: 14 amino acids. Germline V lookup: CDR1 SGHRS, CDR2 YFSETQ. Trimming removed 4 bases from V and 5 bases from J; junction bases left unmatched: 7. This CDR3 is CASSPHRGWTEAFF. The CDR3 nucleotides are TGCGCCAGCAGCCCCCACAGGGGGTGGACTGAAGCTTTCTTT.

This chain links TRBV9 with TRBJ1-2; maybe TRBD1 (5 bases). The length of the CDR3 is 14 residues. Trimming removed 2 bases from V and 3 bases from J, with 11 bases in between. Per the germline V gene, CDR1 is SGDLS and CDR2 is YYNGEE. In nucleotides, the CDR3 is TGTGCCAGCAGCGTTCGGGGGGAACACTATGGCTACACCTTC. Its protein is CASSVRGEHYGYTF.

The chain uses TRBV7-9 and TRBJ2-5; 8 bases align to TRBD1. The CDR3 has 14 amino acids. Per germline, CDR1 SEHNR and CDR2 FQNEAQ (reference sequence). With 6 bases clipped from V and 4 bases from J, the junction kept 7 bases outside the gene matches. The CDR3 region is CASSFGQGLETQYF. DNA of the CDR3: TGTGCCAGCAGTTTTGGACAGGGTTTAGAGACCCAGTACTTC. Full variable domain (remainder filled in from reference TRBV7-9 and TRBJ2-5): DTGVSQNPRHKITKRGQNVTFRCDPISEHNRLYWYRQTLGQGPEFLTYFQNEAQLEKSRLLSDRFSAERPKGSFSTLEIQRTEQGDSAMYLCASSFGQGLETQYFGPGTRLLVL.

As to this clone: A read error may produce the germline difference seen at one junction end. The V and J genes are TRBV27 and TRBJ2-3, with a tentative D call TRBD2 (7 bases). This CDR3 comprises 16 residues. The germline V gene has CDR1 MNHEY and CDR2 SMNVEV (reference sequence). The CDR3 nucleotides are TGTGCCAACAGTCCATGGGGGGGCGGGGGCACAGATACGCAGTATTTT. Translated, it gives CANSPWGGGGTDTQYF.

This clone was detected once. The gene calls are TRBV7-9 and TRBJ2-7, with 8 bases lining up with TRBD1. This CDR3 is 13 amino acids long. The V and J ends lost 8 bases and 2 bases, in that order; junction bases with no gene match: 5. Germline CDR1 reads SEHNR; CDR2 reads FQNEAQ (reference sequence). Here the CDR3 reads CASGDRIPYEQYF. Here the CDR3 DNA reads TGTGCCAGCGGGGACAGGATCCCCTACGAGCAGTACTTC.

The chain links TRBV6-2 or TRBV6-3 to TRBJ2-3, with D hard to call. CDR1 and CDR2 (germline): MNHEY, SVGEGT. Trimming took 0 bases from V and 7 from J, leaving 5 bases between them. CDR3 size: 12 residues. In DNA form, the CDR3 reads TGTGCCAGCAGTTACTCCGAGAATACGCAGTATTTT. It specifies CASSYSENTQYF.

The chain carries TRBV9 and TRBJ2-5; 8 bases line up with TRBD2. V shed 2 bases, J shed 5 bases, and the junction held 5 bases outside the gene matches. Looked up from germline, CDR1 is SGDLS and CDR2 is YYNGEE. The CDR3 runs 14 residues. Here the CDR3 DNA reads TGTGCCAGCAGCGTGTCGGGGGGGCGGGAGACCCAGTACTTC. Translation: CASSVSGGRETQYF. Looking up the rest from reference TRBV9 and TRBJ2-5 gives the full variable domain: DSGVTQTPKHLITATGQRVTLRCSPRSGDLSVYWYQQSLDQGLQFLIQYYNGEERAKGNILERFSAQQFPDLHSELNLSSLELGDSALYFCASSVSGGRETQYFGPGTRLLVL.

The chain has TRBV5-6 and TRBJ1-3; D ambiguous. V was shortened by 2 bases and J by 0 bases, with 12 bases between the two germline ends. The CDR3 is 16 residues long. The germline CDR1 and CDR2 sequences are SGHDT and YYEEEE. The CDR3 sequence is CASSLPADSSGNTIYF. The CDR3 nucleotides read TGTGCCAGCAGCTTACCTGCTGATAGCTCTGGAAACACCATATATTTT.

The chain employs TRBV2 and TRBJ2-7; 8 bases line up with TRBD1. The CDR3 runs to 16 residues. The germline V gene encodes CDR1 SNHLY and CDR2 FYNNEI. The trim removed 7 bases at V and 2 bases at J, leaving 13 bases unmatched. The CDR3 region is CASIITRTGNPYEQYF. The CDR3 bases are TGTGCCAGCATTATTACCCGGACAGGGAACCCCTACGAGCAGTACTTC.

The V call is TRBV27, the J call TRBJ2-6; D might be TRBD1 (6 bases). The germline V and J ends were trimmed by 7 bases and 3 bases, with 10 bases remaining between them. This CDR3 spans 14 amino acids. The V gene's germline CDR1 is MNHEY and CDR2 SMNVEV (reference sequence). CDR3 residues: CASKTGNGANVLTF. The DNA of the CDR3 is TGTGCCAGCAAAACAGGGAATGGGGCCAACGTCCTGACTTTC. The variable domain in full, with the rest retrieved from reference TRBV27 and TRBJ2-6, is EAQVTQNPRYLITVTGKKLTVTCSQNMNHEYMSWYRQDPGLGLRQIYYSMNVEVTDKGDVPEGYKVSRKEKRNFPLILESPSPNQTSLYFCASKTGNGANVLTFGAGSRLTVL.

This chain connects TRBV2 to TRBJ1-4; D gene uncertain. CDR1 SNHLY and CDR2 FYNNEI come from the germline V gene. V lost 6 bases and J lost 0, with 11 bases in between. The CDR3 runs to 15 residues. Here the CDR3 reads CASSIRSTTNEKLFF. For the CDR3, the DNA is TGTGCCAGCAGCATTAGAAGTACAACTAATGAAAAACTGTTTTTT.

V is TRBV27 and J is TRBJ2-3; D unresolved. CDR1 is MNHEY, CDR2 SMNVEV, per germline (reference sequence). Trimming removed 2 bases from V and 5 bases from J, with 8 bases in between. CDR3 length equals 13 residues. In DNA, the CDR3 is TGTGCCAGCAGTTTACTAGTCGGAGATACGCAGTATTTT. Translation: CASSLLVGDTQYF.

The CDR3 region has the DNA TGTGCCAGCAGCGTAGCAGGGGTTGCGTCACCCCTCCACTTT. This codes for CASSVAGVASPLHF. The chain links TRBV9 to TRBJ1-6; D is perhaps TRBD1 (6 bases). CDR3 length: 14 amino acids. The V end was cut by 0 bases, the J end by 10 bases, with 11 bases between. Germline CDR1 SGDLS, CDR2 YYNGEE.

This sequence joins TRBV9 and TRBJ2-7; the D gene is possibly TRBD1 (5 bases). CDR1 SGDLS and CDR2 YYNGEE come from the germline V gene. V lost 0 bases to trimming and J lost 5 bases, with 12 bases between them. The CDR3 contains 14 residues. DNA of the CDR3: TGTGCCAGCAGCGTAGGGCAGGGCGGCCACGAGCAGTACTTC. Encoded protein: CASSVGQGGHEQYF.

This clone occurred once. CDR3 in amino acids: CASSPDSYYGYTF. In DNA form, the CDR3 reads TGTGCCAGCTCACCGGACAGCTACTATGGCTACACCTTC. The chain employs TRBV18 and TRBJ1-2, with D possibly matching TRBD1 (6 bases). V shed 3 bases and J shed 3 bases, with 8 bases lying between them. Germline assignment: CDR1 KGHSH and CDR2 LQKENI. This CDR3 has 13 amino acids.